This is a list of T cell receptor beta chains from one sample in a study of T-cell reconstitution after alpha-beta-depleted transplantation in children. MiXCR was run by TCRdb on the PCR reads, yielding one entry per CDR3 protein. The sample contains around 92,000 distinct CDR3 sequences, 12% of which appear only once. The specimen was PBMCs from the stem cell graft donor, collected from the stem cell graft. These receptors were collected from a human donor who donated a stem cell graft to a child with inherited bone marrow failure. The CDR3 runs from the conserved cysteine through the conserved F or W. Each record gives: V gene, D gene, CDR3 length, clone size, J gene, CDR3 DNA, CDR3 protein. A D gene is named only where the DNA matches it firmly. The size field is filled for only some rows; it gives once, few, many or a size class.

V gene: TRBV7-9; D gene: TRBD1; CDR3 length: 15; clone size: few; J gene: TRBJ2-7; CDR3 DNA: TGTGCCAGCAGCTCTGGACAGGGCCGGAGCTACGAGCAGTACTTC; CDR3 protein: CASSSGQGRSYEQYF
V gene: TRBV5-5; D gene: .; CDR3 length: 15; clone size: many; J gene: TRBJ2-3; CDR3 DNA: TGTGCCAGCAGCGGGCCTCTCCACTCTTCCGATACGCAGTATTTT; CDR3 protein: CASSGPLHSSDTQYF
V gene: TRBV6-5; D gene: .; CDR3 length: 14; clone size: .; J gene: TRBJ2-3; CDR3 DNA: TGTGCCAGCAGTTACGTGGCCGGCACAGATACGCAGTATTTT; CDR3 protein: CASSYVAGTDTQYF
V gene: TRBV6-5; D gene: .; CDR3 length: 14; clone size: many; J gene: TRBJ2-7; CDR3 DNA: TGTGCCAGCAGTTACTCCCCAAACTCCTACGAGCAGTACTTC; CDR3 protein: CASSYSPNSYEQYF
V gene: TRBV20-1; D gene: TRBD1; CDR3 length: 13; clone size: many; J gene: TRBJ1-2; CDR3 DNA: TGCAGTGCTATAGACAGGGAGGCCTATGGCTACACCTTC; CDR3 protein: CSAIDREAYGYTF
V gene: TRBV12-3/TRBV12-4; D gene: .; CDR3 length: 12; clone size: many; J gene: TRBJ2-7; CDR3 DNA: TGTGCCAGCAGCCCCGACAGCTACCAGCAGTACTTC; CDR3 protein: CASSPDSYQQYF
V gene: TRBV29-1; D gene: .; CDR3 length: 12; clone size: many; J gene: TRBJ1-5; CDR3 DNA: TGCAGCGTTGTAGGGGGGGATCAGCCCCAGCATTTT; CDR3 protein: CSVVGGDQPQHF
V gene: TRBV7-9; D gene: .; CDR3 length: 15; clone size: many; J gene: TRBJ1-6; CDR3 DNA: TGTGCCAGCAGCTTTGGGTCAATCGCGAATTCACCCCTCCACTTT; CDR3 protein: CASSFGSIANSPLHF
V gene: TRBV27; D gene: .; CDR3 length: 16; clone size: many; J gene: TRBJ1-6; CDR3 DNA: TGTGCCAGCAGTTTATTGGGAGTTGGCGATAATTCACCCCTCCACTTT; CDR3 protein: CASSLLGVGDNSPLHF
V gene: TRBV6-5; D gene: TRBD1; CDR3 length: 15; clone size: many; J gene: TRBJ1-6; CDR3 DNA: TGTGCCAGCATCCCTGGGACAGGGGGTCATTCACCCCTCCACTTT; CDR3 protein: CASIPGTGGHSPLHF
V gene: TRBV6-2/TRBV6-3; D gene: .; CDR3 length: 13; clone size: many; J gene: TRBJ2-3; CDR3 DNA: TGTGCCAGCAGGGTCACTAGAAAAGATACGCAGTATTTT; CDR3 protein: CASRVTRKDTQYF
V gene: TRBV5-1; D gene: .; CDR3 length: 13; clone size: many; J gene: TRBJ1-5; CDR3 DNA: TGCGCCAGCAGCCCACAGGGTAATCAGCCCCAGCATTTT; CDR3 protein: CASSPQGNQPQHF
V gene: TRBV3-1; D gene: .; CDR3 length: 16; clone size: many; J gene: TRBJ1-5; CDR3 DNA: TGTGCCAGCAGCCCTCGGGGAGGGGTAGTCAATCAGCCCCAGCATTTT; CDR3 protein: CASSPRGGVVNQPQHF
V gene: TRBV7-2; D gene: .; CDR3 length: 14; clone size: many; J gene: TRBJ2-2; CDR3 DNA: TGTGCCAGCAGCTTCGCTAGAGACACCGGGGAGCTGTTTTTT; CDR3 protein: CASSFARDTGELFF
V gene: TRBV5-1; D gene: TRBD1; CDR3 length: 17; clone size: many; J gene: TRBJ1-4; CDR3 DNA: TGCGCCAGCAGCCGCGGGCAGGGGGCCCCTGAGGATGAAAAACTGTTTTTT; CDR3 protein: CASSRGQGAPEDEKLFF
V gene: TRBV27; D gene: TRBD1; CDR3 length: 18; clone size: many; J gene: TRBJ1-2; CDR3 DNA: TGTGCCAGCAGGTCCTGGGACAGGGGGCCCTACCAAACATGGGGCTACACCTTC; CDR3 protein: CASRSWDRGPYQTWGYTF
V gene: TRBV20-1; D gene: .; CDR3 length: 15; clone size: many; J gene: TRBJ2-3; CDR3 DNA: TGCAGTGCTAGAGATCGGCAGCGAGCGACAGATACGCAGTATTTT; CDR3 protein: CSARDRQRATDTQYF
V gene: TRBV28; D gene: .; CDR3 length: 14; clone size: many; J gene: TRBJ1-4; CDR3 DNA: TGTGCCAGCAGTTTATGGGGTGATAATGAAAAACTGTTTTTT; CDR3 protein: CASSLWGDNEKLFF
V gene: TRBV7-2; D gene: .; CDR3 length: 15; clone size: many; J gene: TRBJ1-2; CDR3 DNA: TGTGCCAGCAGCTTAGCTCTTGGTCAAGTTGGGAGCTACACCTTC; CDR3 protein: CASSLALGQVGSYTF
V gene: TRBV29-1; D gene: TRBD1; CDR3 length: 16; clone size: many; J gene: TRBJ1-1; CDR3 DNA: TGCAGCGTTGAAGGTAGCCTACAGGGGGCTAACACTGAAGCTTTCTTT; CDR3 protein: CSVEGSLQGANTEAFF
V gene: TRBV5-6; D gene: .; CDR3 length: 11; clone size: .; J gene: TRBJ1-1; CDR3 DNA: TGTGCCAGCAAGGAGGAGGGAGGAGCTTTCTTT; CDR3 protein: CASKEEGGAFF
V gene: TRBV5-1; D gene: .; CDR3 length: 12; clone size: many; J gene: TRBJ2-3; CDR3 DNA: TGCGCCAGCAGCTTGACAACAGATACGCAGTATTTT; CDR3 protein: CASSLTTDTQYF
V gene: TRBV7-2; D gene: .; CDR3 length: 14; clone size: many; J gene: TRBJ2-7; CDR3 DNA: TGTGCCAGCAGCTTAGTTCAACTTTCCTACGAGCAGTACTTC; CDR3 protein: CASSLVQLSYEQYF
V gene: TRBV5-5; D gene: .; CDR3 length: 12; clone size: .; J gene: TRBJ1-2; CDR3 DNA: TGTGCCAGCAGCCCCGGGCCCAGCGGCAACACCTTC; CDR3 protein: CASSPGPSGNTF
V gene: TRBV28; D gene: .; CDR3 length: 15; clone size: .; J gene: TRBJ2-2; CDR3 DNA: TGTGCCAGCAGTCTAACCCCTGAGGGCACCGGGGAGCTGTTTTTT; CDR3 protein: CASSLTPEGTGELFF
V gene: TRBV14; D gene: .; CDR3 length: 13; clone size: many; J gene: TRBJ2-2; CDR3 DNA: TGTGCCAGCAGCCCTAGACTGGACGGGGAGCTGTTTTTT; CDR3 protein: CASSPRLDGELFF
V gene: TRBV5-1; D gene: TRBD1; CDR3 length: 15; clone size: many; J gene: TRBJ2-3; CDR3 DNA: TGCGCCAGCAGCTTTCGGACAGGGCGGAAAGATACGCAGTATTTT; CDR3 protein: CASSFRTGRKDTQYF
V gene: TRBV29-1; D gene: .; CDR3 length: 13; clone size: many; J gene: TRBJ1-4; CDR3 DNA: TGCAGCGTTGTCGGTACAACTAATGAAAAACTGTTTTTT; CDR3 protein: CSVVGTTNEKLFF
V gene: TRBV12-3/TRBV12-4; D gene: TRBD1; CDR3 length: 14; clone size: .; J gene: TRBJ2-2; CDR3 DNA: TGTGCCAGTAGAACAGGGGGTTTTACCGGGGAGCTGTTTTTT; CDR3 protein: CASRTGGFTGELFF
V gene: TRBV21-1; D gene: .; CDR3 length: 16; clone size: .; J gene: TRBJ1-2; CDR3 DNA: TGTGCCAACCGCAAAGAACGGGCGGGGTCGTACTATGGCTACACCTTC; CDR3 protein: CANRKERAGSYYGYTF
V gene: TRBV20-1; D gene: .; CDR3 length: 12; clone size: few; J gene: TRBJ1-5; CDR3 DNA: TGCAGTGCTAGAGATGGGTTTCAGCCCCAGCATTTT; CDR3 protein: CSARDGFQPQHF
V gene: TRBV7-3; D gene: .; CDR3 length: 15; clone size: many; J gene: TRBJ2-7; CDR3 DNA: TGTGCCAGCAGCTTAGATCGGGACCTCCCCTACGAGCAGTACTTC; CDR3 protein: CASSLDRDLPYEQYF
V gene: TRBV5-1; D gene: .; CDR3 length: 14; clone size: many; J gene: TRBJ1-2; CDR3 DNA: TGCGCCAGCAGCTCGGGGGCCGTCGACTATGGCTACACCTTC; CDR3 protein: CASSSGAVDYGYTF
V gene: TRBV11-2; D gene: .; CDR3 length: 16; clone size: many; J gene: TRBJ2-5; CDR3 DNA: TGTGCCAGCAGCTTATCGAGACAGTGGGATATAGAGACCCAGTACTTC; CDR3 protein: CASSLSRQWDIETQYF
V gene: TRBV2; D gene: .; CDR3 length: 14; clone size: many; J gene: TRBJ1-4; CDR3 DNA: TGTGCCAGCAGTGTGGAGGGGGGAGAGGAAAAACTGTTTTTT; CDR3 protein: CASSVEGGEEKLFF
V gene: TRBV7-3; D gene: TRBD2; CDR3 length: 17; clone size: .; J gene: TRBJ2-2; CDR3 DNA: TGTGCCAGCAGCCCGTCGGAGCGGGAGGATTACACCGGGGAGCTGTTTTTT; CDR3 protein: CASSPSEREDYTGELFF
V gene: TRBV7-2; D gene: .; CDR3 length: 13; clone size: .; J gene: TRBJ1-2; CDR3 DNA: TGTGCCAGCAGCTTATCTTCCCCCTATGGCTACACCTTC; CDR3 protein: CASSLSSPYGYTF
V gene: TRBV7-2; D gene: TRBD2; CDR3 length: 15; clone size: many; J gene: TRBJ2-7; CDR3 DNA: TGTGCCAGCAGAGCTAGCGGGGGGGCTGGTTACGAGCAGTACTTC; CDR3 protein: CASRASGGAGYEQYF
V gene: TRBV24-1; D gene: TRBD2; CDR3 length: 11; clone size: once; J gene: TRBJ2-1; CDR3 DNA: TGTGCCACCGGGGGAGGGGTGGGACAGTTCTTC; CDR3 protein: CATGGGVGQFF
V gene: TRBV12-5; D gene: .; CDR3 length: 13; clone size: many; J gene: TRBJ1-6; CDR3 DNA: TGTGCTAGTGGACTAGCCTATAATTCACCCCTCCACTTT; CDR3 protein: CASGLAYNSPLHF
V gene: TRBV24-1; D gene: TRBD1; CDR3 length: 17; clone size: many; J gene: TRBJ1-5; CDR3 DNA: TGTGCCACCAGTGATTCCTCTAGACAGGGGGGCAATCAGCCCCAGCATTTT; CDR3 protein: CATSDSSRQGGNQPQHF
V gene: TRBV2; D gene: .; CDR3 length: 13; clone size: many; J gene: TRBJ1-2; CDR3 DNA: TGTGCCAGCAGTGATGGGCGGATCTATGGCTACACCTTC; CDR3 protein: CASSDGRIYGYTF
V gene: TRBV20-1; D gene: .; CDR3 length: 14; clone size: many; J gene: TRBJ2-5; CDR3 DNA: TGCAGTGCTGACAGACTTCCCGGAGGGGAGACCCAGTACTTC; CDR3 protein: CSADRLPGGETQYF
V gene: TRBV6-2/TRBV6-3; D gene: TRBD1; CDR3 length: 16; clone size: .; J gene: TRBJ1-1; CDR3 DNA: TGTGCCAGCAGTTACCCTGGGACAGGGGCGTGGAATGAAGCTTTCTTT; CDR3 protein: CASSYPGTGAWNEAFF
V gene: TRBV5-1; D gene: .; CDR3 length: 16; clone size: many; J gene: TRBJ1-6; CDR3 DNA: TGCGCCAGCAGCTTGGACTGGGGGCGCTATAATTCACCCCTCCACTTT; CDR3 protein: CASSLDWGRYNSPLHF
V gene: TRBV5-1; D gene: TRBD2; CDR3 length: 16; clone size: .; J gene: TRBJ2-1; CDR3 DNA: TGCGCCAGCAGCCGAACTAGCGGGAGAACCTACAATGAGCAGTTCTTC; CDR3 protein: CASSRTSGRTYNEQFF
V gene: TRBV19; D gene: TRBD1; CDR3 length: 15; clone size: .; J gene: TRBJ2-4; CDR3 DNA: TGTGCCAGTAGTATAAGGGGGCTTGCCAAAAACATTCAGTACTTC; CDR3 protein: CASSIRGLAKNIQYF
V gene: TRBV6-2/TRBV6-3; D gene: TRBD2; CDR3 length: 16; clone size: few; J gene: TRBJ2-5; CDR3 DNA: TGTGCCAGCACCAGACTATCGGGAGGCCTCGAGGAGACCCAGTACTTC; CDR3 protein: CASTRLSGGLEETQYF
V gene: TRBV7-9; D gene: TRBD2; CDR3 length: 18; clone size: many; J gene: TRBJ2-1; CDR3 DNA: TGTGCCAGCAGCTTAGAAATGCTAGCGGGAGTCTCAACCAATGAGCAGTTCTTC; CDR3 protein: CASSLEMLAGVSTNEQFF
V gene: TRBV6-2/TRBV6-3; D gene: .; CDR3 length: 13; clone size: many; J gene: TRBJ2-3; CDR3 DNA: TGTGCCAGCATCCGGGACTTCACAGATACGCAGTATTTT; CDR3 protein: CASIRDFTDTQYF
V gene: TRBV5-1; D gene: TRBD1; CDR3 length: 14; clone size: .; J gene: TRBJ2-1; CDR3 DNA: TGCGCCAGCACGAGGACAGGGGCACGCAATGAGCAGTTCTTC; CDR3 protein: CASTRTGARNEQFF
V gene: TRBV5-5; D gene: .; CDR3 length: 15; clone size: .; J gene: TRBJ1-1; CDR3 DNA: TGTGCCAGCAGCTTGGGGCTGCAGTTGAACACTGAAGCTTTCTTT; CDR3 protein: CASSLGLQLNTEAFF
V gene: TRBV27; D gene: .; CDR3 length: 15; clone size: .; J gene: TRBJ2-2; CDR3 DNA: TGTGCCAGCAGTTTATATCAGGAGGACACCGGGGAGCTGTTTTTT; CDR3 protein: CASSLYQEDTGELFF
V gene: TRBV11-3; D gene: TRBD2; CDR3 length: 15; clone size: many; J gene: TRBJ2-1; CDR3 DNA: TGTGCCAGCAGCTTAGACGGGAGGACCTACAATGAGCAGTTCTTC; CDR3 protein: CASSLDGRTYNEQFF